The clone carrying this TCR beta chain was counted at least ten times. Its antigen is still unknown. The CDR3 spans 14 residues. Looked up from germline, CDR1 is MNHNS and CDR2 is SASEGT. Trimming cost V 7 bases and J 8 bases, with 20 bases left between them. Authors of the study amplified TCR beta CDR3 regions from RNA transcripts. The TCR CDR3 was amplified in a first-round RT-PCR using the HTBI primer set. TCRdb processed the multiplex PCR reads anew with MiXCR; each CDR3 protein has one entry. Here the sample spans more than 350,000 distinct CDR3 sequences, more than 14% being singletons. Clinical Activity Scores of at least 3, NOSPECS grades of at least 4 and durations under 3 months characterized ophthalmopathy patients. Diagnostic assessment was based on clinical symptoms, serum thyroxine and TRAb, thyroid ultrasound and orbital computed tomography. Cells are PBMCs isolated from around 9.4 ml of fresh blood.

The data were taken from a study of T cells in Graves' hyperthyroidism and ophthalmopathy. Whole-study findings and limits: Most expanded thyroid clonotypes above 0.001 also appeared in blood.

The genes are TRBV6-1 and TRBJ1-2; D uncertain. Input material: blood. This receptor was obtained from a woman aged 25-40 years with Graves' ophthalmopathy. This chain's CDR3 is CASIRVSGSGGYTF. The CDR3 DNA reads TGTGCCAGCATCCGAGTCTCGGGGTCGGGAGGCTACACCTTC.